This T cell receptor beta chain was sequenced in a study of identical twins (TCRdb year 2016). Regarding the research as a whole: TCR alpha and beta repertoires from monozygotic twins, unrelated adults of various ages and cord blood were deep-sequenced to test whether fetal clonotypes persist. To rule out contamination, the twin experiments were replicated at different times with different library preparation protocols.

The paper as a whole reports these results and caveats: Abundant cord blood beta clonotypes had fewer insertions, young adult naive repertoires showed a similar but weaker trend, and memory repertoires showed no such trend. In monozygotic twins, out-of-frame TCR alpha sharing was systematically underestimated by recombination models, although the models agreed with sharing between unrelated individuals. Zero-insertion analyses could be partly confounded by invariant T cells such as MAIT and iNKT, though diverse VJ usage argued against such confounding for most clonotypes. Compared with coincidental sharing between unrelated individuals, out-of-frame TCR alpha sequences shared between twins showed an excess of sequences with low generation probability. Because the same donors could not be followed over many years, the conclusions depended on cross-sectional statistical analysis. A weaker excess of twin sharing was found in beta out-of-frame sequences because the signal-to-noise ratio was lowered by fewer shared sequences.

This clonotype was counted at least ten times. No cognate antigen has been identified for it. It has no much larger one-base neighbor in the sample; base qualities were not kept. Libraries were prepared through 5' RACE. The sequencing machine was an Illumina HiSeq 2000. A universal primer binding site was added through template switching, and the final cDNA carried a unique molecular identifier so that TCR cDNA molecules could be counted accurately. Specific primers in the conserved constant-segment region were used to synthesize first-strand cDNA for the TCR alpha and beta chains. To control for contamination, each cDNA library was double barcoded with a SMART-Mk sample barcode plus Illumina barcodes. TruSeq adapter sequences, together with Illumina sample barcodes, were added in two successive PCR steps. The Illumina HiSeq platform was used with custom primers to sequence TCR alpha and beta cDNA libraries. In the original analysis: Raw reads were processed with MiGEC to extract unique molecular identifiers, and MiXCR was used to determine CDR3 positions. Recombination models were inferred per individual with the repgenHMM and IGoR tools using an EM algorithm. The tcR package in R was used for shared clonotype analysis, with sharing normalized by the product of cloneset sizes. Out-of-frame nonproductive sequences were analyzed to study raw recombination free of thymic and clonal selection effects. In TCRdb, the public reads were trimmed at Q25 with fastp and aligned with MiXCR, with productive beta chains retained. Under each unique CDR3 protein, matching rows form one entry showing the most common genes and DNA. These V and J calls rely on TCRdb rather than the paper's analysis. In this sample the table shows around 670,000 distinct CDR3 sequences, 6% to 6.5% of which occur a single time. The ten largest account for roughly 1.6% of the sample.

CDR3 length: 14 amino acids, cysteine to phenylalanine. The kept DNA is CDR3 alone, 42 bases in frame from the first base. Trimming removed 3 bases from V and 10 bases from J, leaving 13 bases between the germline ends. Every donor was a healthy Caucasian. The study also sequenced three unrelated non-twin adults: a male aged 18 to 30, a male aged 50 to 60 and a female aged 50 to 60. Miltenyi CD45RO+ enrichment and human naive T-cell isolation kits were used to isolate memory (CD45RO+) and naive T cells from PBMC. The source is a man between 18 and 35 years old in good health. The V and J genes are TRBV12-3 or TRBV12-4 and TRBJ1-6; confidence is insufficient to name the D gene. The sample consisted of naive T cells sorted from blood. Explained via the paper, the cell subset or site label denotes: cells isolated with a human naive T-cell isolation kit. The CDR3 loop reads CASSFEQPGSPLHF. The DNA sequence follows: TGTGCCAGCAGTTTTGAACAGCCTGGCTCACCCCTCCACTTT.